The rows below give T cell receptor beta chains drawn from one sample of a study of T cell repertoires in cytomegalovirus infection. TCRdb used MiXCR to reprocess the reads, holding one entry per CDR3 protein. The sample carries 450,000 to 550,000 distinct CDR3 sequences, 42% recorded once. Their target antigens are unknown. This specimen was cultured PBMCs, taken from culture after CMV antigen stimulation. These receptors all stem from a human donor in good health (CMV status not recorded). Some clones in this sample may be carry-over from other donors' samples. Both conserved end residues are part of each CDR3. D genes are given only for firm matches. Only some rows state a clone size, as once, few, many or a class for expanded clones.

d_gene: TRBD2
abundance: few
v_gene: TRBV10-3
CDR3aa: CAISSFGLAGVAYEQYF

d_gene: -
abundance: few
v_gene: TRBV28
CDR3aa: CASSSGVRQPQHF

d_gene: -
abundance: -
v_gene: TRBV6-1
CDR3aa: CASSEPSLSTDTQYF

d_gene: TRBD2
abundance: -
v_gene: TRBV6-2/TRBV6-3
CDR3aa: CASSYSTLSSGGAPETQYF

d_gene: TRBD1
abundance: -
v_gene: TRBV18
CDR3aa: CASSPGTGGAGQPQHF

d_gene: TRBD2
abundance: -
v_gene: TRBV29-1
CDR3aa: CSVGGAGETQYF

d_gene: TRBD2
abundance: -
v_gene: TRBV12-3/TRBV12-4
CDR3aa: CASRPGLAIDTQYF

d_gene: -
abundance: few
v_gene: TRBV7-6
CDR3aa: CASSLLSNNEQFF

d_gene: -
abundance: -
v_gene: TRBV20-1
CDR3aa: CSARDPLEGQFF

d_gene: -
abundance: -
v_gene: TRBV3-1
CDR3aa: CASSQDSRGTDTQYF

d_gene: -
abundance: -
v_gene: TRBV20-1
CDR3aa: CSARLGDTQYF

d_gene: -
abundance: once
v_gene: TRBV11-2
CDR3aa: CASSLGGRDEAFF

d_gene: -
abundance: -
v_gene: TRBV19
CDR3aa: CARGAKMEGDQETQYF

d_gene: TRBD2
abundance: -
v_gene: TRBV29-1
CDR3aa: CSVLTSGRTDTQYF

d_gene: -
abundance: -
v_gene: TRBV6-1
CDR3aa: CASSERTLMGPFSYEQYF

d_gene: TRBD2
abundance: few
v_gene: TRBV19
CDR3aa: CASSPGLAGARQETQYF

d_gene: TRBD1
abundance: -
v_gene: TRBV7-2
CDR3aa: CASSPQGGPYEQYF

d_gene: -
abundance: -
v_gene: TRBV25-1
CDR3aa: CASSDPGKETEAFF

d_gene: TRBD1
abundance: -
v_gene: TRBV6-1
CDR3aa: CASSEGTGGSGNTIYF

d_gene: -
abundance: few
v_gene: TRBV20-1
CDR3aa: CSASRPAKDTDTQYF

d_gene: -
abundance: -
v_gene: TRBV2
CDR3aa: CASEDRGNSPLHF

d_gene: TRBD1
abundance: few
v_gene: TRBV19
CDR3aa: CASSMLGQEAEQYF

d_gene: -
abundance: few
v_gene: TRBV7-2
CDR3aa: CASSLDVLSAGELFF

d_gene: TRBD1
abundance: -
v_gene: TRBV7-2
CDR3aa: CASSSGQGNTIYF

d_gene: -
abundance: many
v_gene: TRBV7-8
CDR3aa: CASSLTRDTEAFF

d_gene: TRBD2
abundance: many
v_gene: TRBV7-2
CDR3aa: CASSMGTSGTNNQETQYF

d_gene: -
abundance: few
v_gene: TRBV11-1
CDR3aa: CASSRDFPPGNTIYF

d_gene: TRBD2
abundance: -
v_gene: TRBV24-1
CDR3aa: CATSASGTSRGSQYF

d_gene: TRBD2
abundance: few
v_gene: TRBV7-2
CDR3aa: CASSSRNSGGGSYEQYF

d_gene: TRBD1
abundance: -
v_gene: TRBV29-1
CDR3aa: CSVRGQINTEAFF

d_gene: -
abundance: -
v_gene: TRBV7-2
CDR3aa: CASSFPGPSYEQYF

d_gene: TRBD1
abundance: -
v_gene: TRBV5-1
CDR3aa: CASSSGQGGSYEQYF

d_gene: -
abundance: once
v_gene: TRBV20-1
CDR3aa: CSAMTVGTQYF

d_gene: -
abundance: -
v_gene: TRBV20-1
CDR3aa: CSAQLGDTQYF

d_gene: TRBD2
abundance: few
v_gene: TRBV6-8
CDR3aa: CASRKTSVYEQYF

d_gene: -
abundance: -
v_gene: TRBV6-5
CDR3aa: CATAGGLDSTQYF

d_gene: -
abundance: few
v_gene: TRBV7-6
CDR3aa: CASSLTSYGYTF

d_gene: -
abundance: -
v_gene: TRBV7-2
CDR3aa: CASSLEGGLDYEQYF

d_gene: TRBD2
abundance: few
v_gene: TRBV11-2
CDR3aa: CASSLVSGSYTPGFTDTQYF

d_gene: TRBD2
abundance: -
v_gene: TRBV5-6
CDR3aa: CASSLRTSGFTDTQYF

d_gene: -
abundance: once
v_gene: TRBV11-2
CDR3aa: CASSLGSMGFYEQYF

d_gene: -
abundance: -
v_gene: TRBV7-2
CDR3aa: CASSLGVAHTDTQYF

d_gene: TRBD2
abundance: few
v_gene: TRBV4-1
CDR3aa: CASSQLGLGSDTQYF

d_gene: TRBD2
abundance: many
v_gene: TRBV7-2
CDR3aa: CASSLEGTSGRFYNEQFF

d_gene: TRBD2
abundance: few
v_gene: TRBV27
CDR3aa: CASSLLGLAGGRAYEQYF

d_gene: -
abundance: many
v_gene: TRBV7-2
CDR3aa: CASSLGRVTDTQYF

d_gene: -
abundance: -
v_gene: TRBV2
CDR3aa: CASSGGDQPQHF

d_gene: -
abundance: few
v_gene: TRBV7-2
CDR3aa: CASSLELRHQETQYF

d_gene: -
abundance: -
v_gene: TRBV11-2
CDR3aa: CASSLGAGPQETQYF

d_gene: TRBD2
abundance: -
v_gene: TRBV6-1
CDR3aa: CASSEALSGIYNEQFF

d_gene: TRBD2
abundance: -
v_gene: TRBV20-1
CDR3aa: CSARALGTRFYEQYF

d_gene: -
abundance: few
v_gene: TRBV6-6
CDR3aa: CASTQGGAYEQYF

d_gene: TRBD2
abundance: -
v_gene: TRBV20-1
CDR3aa: CSARPTAAGGPDTQYF

d_gene: -
abundance: -
v_gene: TRBV7-4
CDR3aa: CASSLGGRNTIYF

d_gene: -
abundance: few
v_gene: TRBV11-2
CDR3aa: CASSLRFANEQFF